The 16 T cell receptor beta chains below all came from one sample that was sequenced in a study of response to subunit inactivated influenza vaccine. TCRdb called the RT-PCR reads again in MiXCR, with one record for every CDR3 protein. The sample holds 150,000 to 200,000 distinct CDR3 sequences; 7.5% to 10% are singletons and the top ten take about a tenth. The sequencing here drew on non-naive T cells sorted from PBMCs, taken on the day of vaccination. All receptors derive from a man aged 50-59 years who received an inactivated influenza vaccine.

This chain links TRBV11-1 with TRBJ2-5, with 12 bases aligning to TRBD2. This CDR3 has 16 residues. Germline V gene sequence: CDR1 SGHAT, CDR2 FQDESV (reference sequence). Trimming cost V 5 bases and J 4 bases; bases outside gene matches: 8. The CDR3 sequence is CASSPEGGLAGETQYF. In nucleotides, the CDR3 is TGTGCCAGCAGCCCAGAGGGGGGACTAGCGGGAGAGACCCAGTACTTC.

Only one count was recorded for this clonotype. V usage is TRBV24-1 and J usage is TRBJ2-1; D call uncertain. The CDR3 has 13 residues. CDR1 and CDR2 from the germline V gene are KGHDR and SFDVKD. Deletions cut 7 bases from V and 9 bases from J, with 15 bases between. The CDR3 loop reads CATSDWMKGEQFF. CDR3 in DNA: TGTGCCACCAGCGACTGGATGAAGGGTGAGCAGTTCTTC.

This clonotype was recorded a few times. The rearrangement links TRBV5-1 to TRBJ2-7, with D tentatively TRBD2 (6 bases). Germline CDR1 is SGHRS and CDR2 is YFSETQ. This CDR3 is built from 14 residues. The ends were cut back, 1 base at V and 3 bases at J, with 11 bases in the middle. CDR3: CASSLMGLDYEQYF. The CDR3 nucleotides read TGCGCCAGCAGCTTGATGGGACTGGACTACGAGCAGTACTTC.

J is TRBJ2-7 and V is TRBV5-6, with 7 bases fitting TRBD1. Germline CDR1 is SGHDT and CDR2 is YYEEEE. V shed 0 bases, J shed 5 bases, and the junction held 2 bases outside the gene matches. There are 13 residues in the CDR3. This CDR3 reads CASSLGGGDEQYF. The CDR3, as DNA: TGTGCCAGCAGCTTGGGAGGGGGCGACGAGCAGTACTTC.

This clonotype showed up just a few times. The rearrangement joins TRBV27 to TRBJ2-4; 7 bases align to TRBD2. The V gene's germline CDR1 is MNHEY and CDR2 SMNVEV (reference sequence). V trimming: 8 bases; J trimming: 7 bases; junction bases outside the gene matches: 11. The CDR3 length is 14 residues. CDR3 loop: CASAPHGEGNIQYF. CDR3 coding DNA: TGTGCCAGCGCCCCACATGGGGAGGGTAACATTCAGTACTTC.

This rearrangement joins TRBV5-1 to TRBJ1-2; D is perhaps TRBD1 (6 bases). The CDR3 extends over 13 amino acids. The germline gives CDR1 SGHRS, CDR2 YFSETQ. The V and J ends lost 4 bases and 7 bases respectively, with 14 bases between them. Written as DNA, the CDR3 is TGCGCCAGCAGCCCCACAGGGATAGGTGGCTACACCTTC. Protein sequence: CASSPTGIGGYTF.

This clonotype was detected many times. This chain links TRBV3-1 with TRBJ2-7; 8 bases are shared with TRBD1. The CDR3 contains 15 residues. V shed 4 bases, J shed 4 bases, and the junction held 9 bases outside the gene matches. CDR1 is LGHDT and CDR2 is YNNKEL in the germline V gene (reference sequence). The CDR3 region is CASSRSYGQGYEQYF. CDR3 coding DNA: TGTGCCAGCAGCCGCTCCTATGGACAGGGTTACGAGCAGTACTTC.

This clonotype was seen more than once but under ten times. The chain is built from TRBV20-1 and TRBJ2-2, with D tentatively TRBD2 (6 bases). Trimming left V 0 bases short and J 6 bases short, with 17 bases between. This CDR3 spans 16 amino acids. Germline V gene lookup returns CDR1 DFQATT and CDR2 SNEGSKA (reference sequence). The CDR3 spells CSARDPTSSSAGELFF. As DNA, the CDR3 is TGCAGTGCTAGAGACCCGACTAGTTCGTCCGCCGGGGAGCTGTTTTTT.

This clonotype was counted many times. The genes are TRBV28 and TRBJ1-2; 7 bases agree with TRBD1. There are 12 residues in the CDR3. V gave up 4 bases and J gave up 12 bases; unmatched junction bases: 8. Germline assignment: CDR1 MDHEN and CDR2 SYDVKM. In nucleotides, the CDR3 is TGTGCCAGCAGTTCCCCGATCACAGGGGACACCTTC. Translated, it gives CASSSPITGDTF.

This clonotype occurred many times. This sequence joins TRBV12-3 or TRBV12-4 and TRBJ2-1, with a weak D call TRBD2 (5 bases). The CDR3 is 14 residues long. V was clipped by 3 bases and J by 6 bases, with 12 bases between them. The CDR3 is CASSFFSGSNEQFF. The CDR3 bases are TGTGCCAGCAGTTTTTTTTCGGGATCCAATGAGCAGTTCTTC.

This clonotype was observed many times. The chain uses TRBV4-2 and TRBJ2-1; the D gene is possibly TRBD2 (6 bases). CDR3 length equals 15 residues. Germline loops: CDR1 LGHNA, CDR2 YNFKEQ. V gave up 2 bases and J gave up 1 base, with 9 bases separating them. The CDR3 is CASSQIGGSYNEQFF. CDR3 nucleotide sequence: TGTGCCAGCAGCCAAATTGGAGGGTCCTACAATGAGCAGTTCTTC.

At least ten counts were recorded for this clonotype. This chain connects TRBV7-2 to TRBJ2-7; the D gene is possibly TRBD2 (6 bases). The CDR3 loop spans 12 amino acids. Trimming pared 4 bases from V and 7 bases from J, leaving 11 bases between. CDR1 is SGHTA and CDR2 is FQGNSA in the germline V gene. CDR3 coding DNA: TGTGCCAGCAGCTACTACGGGAGAGAGCAGTACTTC. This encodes CASSYYGREQYF. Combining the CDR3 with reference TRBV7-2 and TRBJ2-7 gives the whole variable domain GAGVSQSPSNKVTEKGKDVELRCDPISGHTALYWYRQSLGQGLEFLIYFQGNSAPDKSGLPSDRFSAERTGGSVSTLTIQRTQQEDSAVYLCASSYYGREQYFGPGTRLTVT.

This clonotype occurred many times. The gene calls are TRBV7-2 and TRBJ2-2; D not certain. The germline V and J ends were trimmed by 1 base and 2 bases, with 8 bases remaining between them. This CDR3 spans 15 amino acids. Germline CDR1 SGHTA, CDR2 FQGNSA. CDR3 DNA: TGTGCCAGCAGCTTAGGATCAGAAAACACCGGGGAGCTGTTTTTT. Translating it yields CASSLGSENTGELFF. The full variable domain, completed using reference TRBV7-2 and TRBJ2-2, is GAGVSQSPSNKVTEKGKDVELRCDPISGHTALYWYRQSLGQGLEFLIYFQGNSAPDKSGLPSDRFSAERTGGSVSTLTIQRTQQEDSAVYLCASSLGSENTGELFFGEGSRLTVL.

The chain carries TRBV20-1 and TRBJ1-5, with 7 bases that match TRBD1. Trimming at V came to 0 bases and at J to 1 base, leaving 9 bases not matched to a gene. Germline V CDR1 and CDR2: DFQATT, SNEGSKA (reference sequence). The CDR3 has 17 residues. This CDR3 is CSARDGARQGSNQPQHF. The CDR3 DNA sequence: TGCAGTGCTAGAGATGGGGCCAGACAGGGAAGCAATCAGCCCCAGCATTTT.

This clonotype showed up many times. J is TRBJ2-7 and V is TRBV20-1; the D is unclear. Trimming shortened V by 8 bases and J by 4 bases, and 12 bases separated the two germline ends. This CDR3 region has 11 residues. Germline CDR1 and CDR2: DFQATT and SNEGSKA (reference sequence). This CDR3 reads CSYDGAYEQYF. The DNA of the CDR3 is TGCAGTTACGACGGAGCGTACGAGCAGTACTTC.

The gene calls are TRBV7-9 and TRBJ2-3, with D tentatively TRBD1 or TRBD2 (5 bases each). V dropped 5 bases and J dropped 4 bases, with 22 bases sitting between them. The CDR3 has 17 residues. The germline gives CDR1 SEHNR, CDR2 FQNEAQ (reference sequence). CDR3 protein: CASSTNKGPLRADTQYF. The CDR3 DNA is TGTGCCAGCAGCACTAATAAGGGACCCCTAAGGGCAGATACGCAGTATTTT. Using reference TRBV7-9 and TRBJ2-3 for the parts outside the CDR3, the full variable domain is DTGVSQNPRHKITKRGQNVTFRCDPISEHNRLYWYRQTLGQGPEFLTYFQNEAQLEKSRLLSDRFSAERPKGSFSTLEIQRTEQGDSAMYLCASSTNKGPLRADTQYFGPGTRLTVL.